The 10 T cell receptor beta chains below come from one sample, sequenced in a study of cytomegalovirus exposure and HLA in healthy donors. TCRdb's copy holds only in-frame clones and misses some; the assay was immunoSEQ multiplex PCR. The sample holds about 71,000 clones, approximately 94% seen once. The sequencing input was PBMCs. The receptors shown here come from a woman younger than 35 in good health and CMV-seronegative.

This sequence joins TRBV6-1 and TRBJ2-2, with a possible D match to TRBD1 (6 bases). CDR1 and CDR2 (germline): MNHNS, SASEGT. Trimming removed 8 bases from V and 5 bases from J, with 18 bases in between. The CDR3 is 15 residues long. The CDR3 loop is CASQPLDRRTGELFF. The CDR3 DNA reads TGTGCCAGCCAACCTTTAGACAGGAGGACCGGGGAGCTGTTTTTT.

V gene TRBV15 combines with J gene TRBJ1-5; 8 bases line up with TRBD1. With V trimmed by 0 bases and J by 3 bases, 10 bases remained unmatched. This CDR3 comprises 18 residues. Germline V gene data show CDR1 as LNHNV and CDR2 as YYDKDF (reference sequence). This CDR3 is CATSRDLVWGQDNQPQHF. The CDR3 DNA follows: TGTGCCACCAGCAGAGATCTCGTCTGGGGACAGGACAATCAGCCCCAGCATTTT.

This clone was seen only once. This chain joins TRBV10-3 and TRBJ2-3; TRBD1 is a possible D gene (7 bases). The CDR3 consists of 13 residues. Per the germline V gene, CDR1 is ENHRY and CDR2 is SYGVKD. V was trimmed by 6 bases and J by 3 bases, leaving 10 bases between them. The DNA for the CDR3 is TGTGCCATCAGGACAGGGAGGACAGATACGCAGTATTTT. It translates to CAIRTGRTDTQYF.

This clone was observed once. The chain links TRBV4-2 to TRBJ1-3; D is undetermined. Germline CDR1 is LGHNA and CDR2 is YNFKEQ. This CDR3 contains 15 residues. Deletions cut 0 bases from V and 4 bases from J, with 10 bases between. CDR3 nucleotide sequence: TGTGCCAGCAGCCAAGAGCGGGGTGCGGGAAACACCATATATTTT. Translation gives CASSQERGAGNTIYF.

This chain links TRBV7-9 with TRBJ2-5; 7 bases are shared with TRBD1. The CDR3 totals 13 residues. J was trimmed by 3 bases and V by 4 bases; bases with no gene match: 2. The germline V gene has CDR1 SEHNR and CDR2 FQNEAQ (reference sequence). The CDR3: CASSSGQKETQYF. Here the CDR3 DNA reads TGTGCCAGCAGCTCGGGACAGAAAGAGACCCAGTACTTC. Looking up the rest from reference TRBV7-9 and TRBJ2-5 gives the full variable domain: DTGVSQNPRHKITKRGQNVTFRCDPISEHNRLYWYRQTLGQGPEFLTYFQNEAQLEKSRLLSDRFSAERPKGSFSTLEIQRTEQGDSAMYLCASSSGQKETQYFGPGTRLLVL.

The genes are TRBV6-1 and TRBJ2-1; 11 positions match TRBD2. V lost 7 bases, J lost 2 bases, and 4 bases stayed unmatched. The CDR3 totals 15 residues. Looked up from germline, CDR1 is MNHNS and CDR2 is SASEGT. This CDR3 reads CASNQLAGAYNEQFF. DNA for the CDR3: TGTGCCAGCAACCAACTAGCGGGGGCCTACAATGAGCAGTTCTTC.

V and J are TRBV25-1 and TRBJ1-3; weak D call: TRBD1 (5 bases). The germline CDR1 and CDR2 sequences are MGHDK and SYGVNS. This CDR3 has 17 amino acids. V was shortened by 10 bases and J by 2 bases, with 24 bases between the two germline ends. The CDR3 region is CATLLGRVILAGNTIYF. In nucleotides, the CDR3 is TGTGCCACCCTCCTGGGGCGCGTAATATTGGCTGGAAACACCATATATTTT.

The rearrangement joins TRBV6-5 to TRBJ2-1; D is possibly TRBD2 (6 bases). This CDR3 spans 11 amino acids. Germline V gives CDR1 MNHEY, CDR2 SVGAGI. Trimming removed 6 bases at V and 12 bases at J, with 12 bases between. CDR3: CASSNTRGQFF. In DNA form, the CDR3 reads TGTGCCAGCAGCAACACGCGGGGGCAGTTCTTC.

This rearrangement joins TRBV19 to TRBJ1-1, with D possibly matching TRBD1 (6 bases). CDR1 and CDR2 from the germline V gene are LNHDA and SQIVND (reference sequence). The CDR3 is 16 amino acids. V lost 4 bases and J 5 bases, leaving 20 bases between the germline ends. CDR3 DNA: TGTGCCAGTAGTACCTGGGGTGGCAGAGGGGGTACTGAAGCTTTCTTT. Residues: CASSTWGGRGGTEAFF.

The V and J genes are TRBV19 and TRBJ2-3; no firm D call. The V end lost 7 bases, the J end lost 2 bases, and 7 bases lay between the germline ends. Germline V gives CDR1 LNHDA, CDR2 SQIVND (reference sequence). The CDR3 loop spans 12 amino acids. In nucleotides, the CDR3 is TGTGCCAGTACCTCGTACACAGATACGCAGTATTTT. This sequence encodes CASTSYTDTQYF.